The 10 T cell receptor beta chains below were found in one sample sequenced in a study of CD8 T cells in ankylosing spondylitis. TCRdb reprocessed the 5' RACE reads with MiXCR, giving one entry per CDR3 protein. The repertoire holds around 340,000 distinct CDR3 sequences, with about 15% as singletons. The source material was blood, either unsorted or a sorted T cell fraction (not recorded which). The source is a male donor with ankylosing spondylitis or in good health (not recorded which).

This clonotype occurred many times. This chain joins TRBV29-1 and TRBJ2-3, with 8 bases lining up with TRBD1. The length of the CDR3 is 13 residues. Germline V gene sequence: CDR1 SQVTM, CDR2 ANQGSEA. The trim removed 2 bases at V and 5 bases at J, leaving 3 bases unmatched. The CDR3 loop reads CSVEQGAGDTQYF. CDR3 bases: TGCAGCGTTGAACAGGGGGCGGGAGATACGCAGTATTTT.

The genes are TRBV5-1 and TRBJ2-5, with a possible D match to TRBD2 (6 bases). From germline, CDR1 is SGHRS and CDR2 YFSETQ. CDR3 length: 14 residues. Deletions cut 3 bases from V and 6 bases from J, with 15 bases between. The CDR3 DNA is TGCGCCAGCAGCTCGGAGGGGAACACGAAGACCCAGTACTTC. As protein: CASSSEGNTKTQYF.

The table lists this clonotype with a few counts. In DNA, the CDR3 is TGTGCCACCAGCAGAGGATATGAAAAACTGTTTTTT. Protein product: CATSRGYEKLFF. The chain uses TRBV15 and TRBJ1-4; D uncertain. The germline V gene encodes CDR1 LNHNV and CDR2 YYDKDF (reference sequence). V was trimmed by 1 base and J by 6 bases, leaving 3 bases between them. The CDR3 sequence is 12 residues long. The variable domain in full, with the rest retrieved from reference TRBV15 and TRBJ1-4, is DAMVIQNPRYQVTQFGKPVTLSCSQTLNHNVMYWYQQKSSQAPKLLFHYYDKDFNNEADTPDNFQSRRPNTSFCFLDIRSPGLGDTAMYLCATSRGYEKLFFGSGTQLSVL.

The gene calls are TRBV9 and TRBJ2-1; TRBD2 agrees at 7 bases. Germline values: CDR1 SGDLS, CDR2 YYNGEE. The junction had 5 bases not matched to a gene; V was cut back by 5 bases and J by 0 bases. The CDR3 has 15 amino acids. The CDR3 loop is CASRETGGSYNEQFF. The DNA for the CDR3 is TGTGCCAGCAGGGAGACGGGGGGCTCCTACAATGAGCAGTTCTTC.

This clonotype was observed a handful of times. The genes are TRBV10-1 and TRBJ2-2, with 7 bases lining up with TRBD2. CDR1 and CDR2 (germline): WNHNN, SYGVQD (reference sequence). With V trimmed by 0 bases and J by 0 bases, 1 base remained unmatched. CDR3 length: 16 amino acids. CDR3 DNA: TGCGCCAGCAGTGAGTCGGGGACTACGAACACCGGGGAGCTGTTTTTT. It encodes CASSESGTTNTGELFF.

This clonotype was counted only a few times. This rearrangement joins TRBV29-1 to TRBJ1-3; possible D gene TRBD1, 5 bases. CDR3 length: 12 amino acids. Between the trimmed V and J ends, which lost 6 bases and 3 bases, there was a span of 9 bases. Germline values: CDR1 SQVTM, CDR2 ANQGSEA. The DNA for the CDR3 is TGCAGCGTGGACGGGGGTGGAAACACCATATATTTT. Translated: CSVDGGGNTIYF.

This clonotype has only a few counts. The J gene is TRBJ1-2, the V gene TRBV7-2; the D gene is possibly TRBD1 (5 bases). Trimming cost V 6 bases and J 14 bases, with 19 bases left between them. The CDR3 has 12 amino acids. Germline CDR1 SGHTA, CDR2 FQGNSA. The CDR3, as DNA: TGTGCCAGCAGTCCGGTCTCGAGGGGAAATACCTTC. Translation: CASSPVSRGNTF.

This clonotype was recorded a few times. V is TRBV20-1 and J is TRBJ2-3; 12 bases fit TRBD2. CDR1 DFQATT and CDR2 SNEGSKA come from the germline V gene (reference sequence). The CDR3 extends over 15 amino acids. V shed 5 bases, J shed 3 bases, and the junction held 6 bases outside the gene matches. CDR3 nucleotides: TGCAGTGCTTACCCCGGACTAGCGGGAACAGATACGCAGTATTTT. It is translated as CSAYPGLAGTDTQYF.

In nucleotides, the CDR3 is TGCAGTGCTAGCGATGGGGGGGCGATAGTAAATGAGCAGTTCTTC. Its translation is CSASDGGAIVNEQFF. This chain connects TRBV20-1 to TRBJ2-1, with D possibly being TRBD2 (7 bases). Trimming left V 3 bases short and J 7 bases short, with 19 bases between. Germline V gives CDR1 DFQATT, CDR2 SNEGSKA (reference sequence). The CDR3 loop spans 15 amino acids.

The rearrangement joins TRBV12-3 or TRBV12-4 to TRBJ2-5; perhaps TRBD1 as D (6 bases). V was shortened by 6 bases and J by 1 base, with 12 bases between the two germline ends. This CDR3 has 14 residues. CDR3 coding DNA: TGTGCCAGCAGCGCCGGACAGCTCCAAGAGACCCAGTACTTC. This codes for CASSAGQLQETQYF.